Shown below are 27 T cell receptor beta chains from a single sample sequenced in a study of brain T cells in children with intractable seizures. This table comes from immunoSEQ multiplex PCR, and its TCRdb copy is limited to in-frame clones, with some not included. Of 110,000 or so clones listed, around 94% were seen once; the top ten hold 3.5% to 4%. This specimen was peripheral blood, taken at surgery. The receptors originated from a boy less than two years old with hemimegalencephaly and intractable seizures.

The chain is built from TRBV10-3 and TRBJ2-7; D is uncertain. This CDR3 region has 12 residues. V dropped 0 bases and J dropped 2 bases, with 2 bases sitting between them. Germline CDR1 reads ENHRY; CDR2 reads SYGVKD. The chain's CDR3 is CAISESTYEQYF. The CDR3 DNA sequence: TGTGCCATCAGTGAGTCTACCTACGAGCAGTACTTC.

The chain joins TRBV18 to TRBJ1-2, with 7 bases identical to TRBD1. CDR1 is KGHSH, CDR2 LQKENI, per germline. The V and J ends lost 3 bases and 4 bases, in that order; junction bases with no gene match: 8. There are 15 residues in the CDR3. CDR3 in amino acids: CASSPQTTGSYGYTF. Written as DNA, the CDR3 is TGTGCCAGCTCACCTCAAACGACAGGGTCCTATGGCTACACCTTC.

The CDR3 is CASSPTGTPSYGYTF. CDR3 bases: TGTGCCAGCAGTCCTACCGGGACACCTTCCTATGGCTACACCTTC. The chain uses TRBV28 and TRBJ1-2; D is possibly TRBD1 (6 bases). Germline V CDR1 and CDR2: MDHEN, SYDVKM. The CDR3 has 15 amino acids. Trimming took 5 bases from V and 4 from J, leaving 17 bases between them.

V usage is TRBV11-2 and J usage is TRBJ1-2; D is uncertain. Germline CDR1 reads SGHAT; CDR2 reads FQNNGV. This CDR3 contains 17 residues. The V end was cut by 2 bases, the J end by 4 bases, with 20 bases between. The CDR3, as DNA: TGTGCCAGCAGCTTATGGGTCAAGGTGGGCGAGAGCTATGGCTACACCTTC. Protein product: CASSLWVKVGESYGYTF. The full variable domain, its missing parts supplied by reference TRBV11-2 and TRBJ1-2, is EAGVAQSPRYKIIEKRQSVAFWCNPISGHATLYWYQQILGQGPKLLIQFQNNGVVDDSQLPKDRFSAERLKGVDSTLKIQPAKLEDSAVYLCASSLWVKVGESYGYTFGSGTRLTVV.

The chain couples TRBV5-8 to TRBJ1-2; 7 bases are shared with TRBD1. Trimming at V came to 4 bases and at J to 6 bases, leaving 6 bases not matched to a gene. Germline CDR1 SGHTS, CDR2 YDEGEE. CDR3 length: 13 amino acids. CDR3 amino acids: CASSPTGVNGYTF. DNA for the CDR3: TGTGCCAGCAGCCCTACAGGGGTAAATGGCTACACCTTC.

The chain recombines TRBV6-6 with TRBJ2-7; 10 bases fit TRBD1. The germline CDR1 and CDR2 sequences are MNHNY and SVGAGI (reference sequence). The CDR3 sequence is 14 residues long. J was trimmed by 4 bases and V by 5 bases; bases with no gene match: 5. CDR3 sequence (DNA): TGTGCCAGCAGTGGGACAGGGGCCAGTTACGAGCAGTACTTC. Amino acids: CASSGTGASYEQYF.

V gene TRBV6-7 combines with J gene TRBJ2-5, with 7 bases lining up with TRBD2. Being an ORF, TRBV6-7 has a function that is uncertain. This CDR3 is 23 amino acids long. The V and J ends lost 0 bases and 4 bases, in that order; junction bases with no gene match: 29. The CDR3 DNA reads TGTGCCAGCAGTTACTCGATGGGAGGGGTTGGGCGCACCAACATGGTTTCGGGAGAGACCCAGTACTTC. This codes for CASSYSMGGVGRTNMVSGETQYF.

The genes are TRBV5-5 and TRBJ2-7; the D gene is possibly TRBD2 (6 bases). CDR1 SGHKS and CDR2 YYEKEE come from the germline V gene (reference sequence). V lost 2 bases and J lost 2, with 14 bases in between. The CDR3 spans 15 residues. This CDR3 is CASSFEHGGAYEQYF. CDR3 sequence (DNA): TGTGCCAGCAGCTTCGAACACGGCGGGGCCTACGAGCAGTACTTC.

CDR3: CASSQGQTGQPLNYGYTF. In DNA form, the CDR3 reads TGTGCCAGCAGCCAAGGACAGACGGGACAGCCCCTTAACTATGGCTACACCTTC. The chain recombines TRBV14 with TRBJ1-2; 7 bases are shared with TRBD1. The CDR3 contains 18 residues. V was clipped by 1 base and J by 1 base; unmatched bases: 12. Germline loops: CDR1 SGHDN, CDR2 FVKESK.

The gene calls are TRBV5-6 and TRBJ1-4; D ambiguous. Per the germline V gene, CDR1 is SGHDT and CDR2 is YYEEEE. This CDR3 contains 11 residues. The V gene lost 5 bases and the J gene lost 11 bases, with 10 bases spanning the gap. CDR3 nucleotides: TGTGCCAGCAGTTCGGGCGGGAAACTGTTTTTT. Protein sequence: CASSSGGKLFF.

This chain connects TRBV21-1 to TRBJ1-1; whether TRBD1, the table's D call, matches the DNA was not checked. TRBV21-1 is a recognized pseudogene. This CDR3 is 14 amino acids long. The CDR3 protein is CASSRQGGETEAFF. The CDR3 DNA follows: TGTGCCAGCAGCAGACAGGGGGGGGAGACTGAAGCTTTCTTT.

The J gene is TRBJ2-1, the V gene TRBV20-1, with 11 bases aligning to TRBD2. The J segment lost 1 base and the V segment lost 5 bases, leaving 10 bases of the junction unmatched. This CDR3 region has 17 residues. Germline V lookup: CDR1 DFQATT, CDR2 SNEGSKA (reference sequence). The CDR3 reads CSARGTSGTFSYNEQFF. DNA of the CDR3: TGCAGTGCTCGTGGGACTAGCGGAACGTTTTCCTACAATGAGCAGTTCTTC.

The chain joins TRBV6-5 to TRBJ1-5; D remains unclear. The CDR3 extends over 14 amino acids. Trimming removed 4 bases from V and 2 bases from J, with 9 bases in between. CDR1 and CDR2 from the germline V gene are MNHEY and SVGAGI. CDR3 sequence (DNA): TGTGCCAGCAGTTCCGGCAGCGGCAATCAGCCCCAGCATTTT. Amino acid sequence: CASSSGSGNQPQHF.

The genes are TRBV5-1 and TRBJ2-7; no definite D call. Trimming stripped 2 bases from V and 2 bases from J, with 8 bases between. There are 13 residues in the CDR3. CDR1 is SGHRS and CDR2 is YFSETQ in the germline V gene. CDR3 in DNA: TGCGCCAGCAGCTTCTCGTCCCCCTACGAGCAGTACTTC. As protein: CASSFSSPYEQYF.

The chain has TRBV19 and TRBJ2-4; a possible D gene is TRBD1 (6 bases). The CDR3 covers 16 residues. Germline assignment: CDR1 LNHDA and CDR2 SQIVND (reference sequence). V shed 1 base and J shed 0 bases, with 10 bases lying between them. CDR3 protein: CASSIARTVAKNIQYF. Written as DNA, the CDR3 is TGTGCCAGTAGTATAGCTCGGACAGTAGCCAAAAACATTCAGTACTTC.

This chain links TRBV19 with TRBJ1-5; D may be TRBD1 (5 bases). The CDR3 runs 17 residues. The V end was cut by 3 bases, the J end by 0 bases, with 15 bases between. Germline CDR1 reads LNHDA; CDR2 reads SQIVND (reference sequence). CDR3 amino acids: CASSISGRINSNQPQHF. The CDR3 nucleotides are TGTGCCAGTAGTATTTCGGGACGGATCAATAGCAATCAGCCCCAGCATTTT.

The V and J genes are TRBV10-2 and TRBJ2-7; D call uncertain. V was clipped by 6 bases and J by 2 bases, with 20 bases between them. The CDR3 contains 16 residues. Germline CDR1 WSHSY, CDR2 SAAADI. CDR3 protein: CASSRPSPNGAYEQYF. In nucleotides, the CDR3 is TGCGCCAGCAGCCGTCCCTCCCCGAATGGGGCCTACGAGCAGTACTTC.

The genes are TRBV9 and TRBJ2-7, with D maybe TRBD2 (5 bases). Germline V gene lookup returns CDR1 SGDLS and CDR2 YYNGEE. V lost 0 bases, J lost 2 bases, and 12 bases lay in between. The CDR3 runs 15 residues. The CDR3 spells CASSVGGSPPYEQYF. The DNA of the CDR3 is TGTGCCAGCAGCGTAGGAGGGTCTCCCCCCTACGAGCAGTACTTC.

The chain employs TRBV3-1 (or the pseudogene TRBV3-2) and TRBJ1-1; D call uncertain. Trimming left V 3 bases short and J 4 bases short, with 9 bases between. CDR3 length: 13 amino acids. Germline V gene lookup returns CDR1 LGHDT and CDR2 YNNKEL (reference sequence). CDR3 DNA: TGTGCCAGCAGCCATATCTGGGGCACTGAAGCTTTCTTT. Translating it yields CASSHIWGTEAFF.

This sequence joins TRBV7-9 and TRBJ1-1; perhaps TRBD1 as D (6 bases). The CDR3 is made up of 13 amino acids. Per germline, CDR1 SEHNR and CDR2 FQNEAQ (reference sequence). Trimming removed 5 bases from V and 1 base from J, with 8 bases in between. CDR3 region: CASSKDRNTEAFF. CDR3 bases: TGTGCCAGCAGCAAGGACAGGAACACTGAAGCTTTCTTT. The full variable domain, rest sourced from reference TRBV7-9 and TRBJ1-1, is DTGVSQNPRHKITKRGQNVTFRCDPISEHNRLYWYRQTLGQGPEFLTYFQNEAQLEKSRLLSDRFSAERPKGSFSTLEIQRTEQGDSAMYLCASSKDRNTEAFFGQGTRLTVV.

The rearrangement joins TRBV6-2 or TRBV6-3 to TRBJ1-4; no reliable D call. V was clipped by 4 bases and J by 8 bases, with 17 bases between them. From germline, CDR1 is MNHEY and CDR2 SVGEGT. The CDR3 has 15 residues. The chain's CDR3 is CASSSWSGPGEKLFF. The CDR3, as DNA: TGTGCCAGCAGTTCCTGGAGCGGTCCGGGCGAAAAACTGTTTTTT.

The genes are TRBV27 and TRBJ1-2, with a weak D call TRBD1 (6 bases). CDR1 and CDR2 (germline): MNHEY, SMNVEV (reference sequence). CDR3 length: 13 residues. Trimming shortened V by 6 bases and J by 5 bases, and 13 bases separated the two germline ends. The CDR3 reads CASSTGRGYGYTF. The CDR3 nucleotides read TGTGCCAGCAGCACAGGGAGGGGATATGGCTACACCTTC.

The genes are TRBV28 and TRBJ1-6; 9 bases are shared with TRBD1. The CDR3 loop spans 15 amino acids. The V gene's germline CDR1 is MDHEN and CDR2 SYDVKM. V lost 3 bases and J lost 10; bases outside the gene matches: 7. CDR3 sequence reads: CASSFRDRAGSPLHF. In nucleotides, the CDR3 is TGTGCCAGCAGTTTCCGGGACAGGGCAGGATCACCCCTCCACTTT.

The chain joins TRBV20-1 to TRBJ2-2; D remains unclear. The V gene's germline CDR1 is DFQATT and CDR2 SNEGSKA (reference sequence). V lost 6 bases to trimming and J lost 7 bases, with 9 bases between them. The CDR3 consists of 11 residues. CDR3 coding DNA: TGCAGTGCCGCTAAGAACGGGGAGCTGTTTTTT. It yields the protein CSAAKNGELFF.

This clone was detected only once. The chain is built from TRBV11-2 and TRBJ1-4; maybe TRBD1 (6 bases). The CDR3 sequence is 14 residues long. In germline, CDR1 is SGHAT, CDR2 FQNNGV. V lost 4 bases, J lost 0 bases, and 6 bases lay in between. Here the CDR3 DNA reads TGTGCCAGCAGCTACAGGGCAACTAATGAAAAACTGTTTTTT. Its translation: CASSYRATNEKLFF. Supplemented by reference TRBV11-2 and TRBJ1-4, the full variable domain reads EAGVAQSPRYKIIEKRQSVAFWCNPISGHATLYWYQQILGQGPKLLIQFQNNGVVDDSQLPKDRFSAERLKGVDSTLKIQPAKLEDSAVYLCASSYRATNEKLFFGSGTQLSVL.

This chain connects TRBV7-9 to TRBJ2-1, with TRBD2 matching over 10 bases. The CDR3 covers 11 residues. V trimming: 11 bases; J trimming: 16 bases; junction bases outside the gene matches: 11. Germline CDR1 and CDR2: SEHNR and FQNEAQ (reference sequence). CDR3 nucleotide sequence: TGTGCCGCAGGGACCGGGACTAGCGATTTCTTC. Protein: CAAGTGTSDFF.

The chain has TRBV7-6 and TRBJ2-3, with D possibly TRBD1 on 5 matching bases. This CDR3 is 15 amino acids long. Germline CDR1 reads SGHVS; CDR2 reads FNYEAQ. V was shortened by 2 bases and J by 5 bases, with 14 bases between the two germline ends. CDR3 bases: TGTGCCAGCAGCTTACAAGGACAACGCGGAGATACGCAGTATTTT. Translated, it gives CASSLQGQRGDTQYF.